A single sample gave rise to the 19 T cell receptor beta chains below, sequenced in a study of CD8+CD57+ T cells in acquired aplastic anemia. Genomic DNA, the template, was used for profiling of the TCR beta VDJ and CDR3. TCRdb analysed the reads with MiXCR anew, one entry per CDR3 protein. Found here are under 200,000 distinct CDR3 sequences, about 60% of them singletons; the top ten hold less than 55%. The sample was sorted CD4+, CD8+, or CD8+CD57+ T cells (not recorded which) from PBMCs. These TCRs come from a human donor in good health.

This clonotype was picked up a small number of times. This chain links TRBV7-2 with TRBJ1-1, with D possibly being TRBD1 (5 bases). CDR1 is SGHTA and CDR2 is FQGNSA in the germline V gene. CDR3 length equals 15 residues. V was pared by 5 bases and J by 7 bases, with 20 bases between. CDR3 loop: CASSENPYRQNEAFF. CDR3 DNA sequence: TGTGCCAGCAGCGAGAACCCGTATCGACAGAATGAAGCTTTCTTT.

The chain is built from TRBV7-9 and TRBJ1-1; no definite D call. From germline, CDR1 is SEHNR and CDR2 FQNEAQ (reference sequence). This CDR3 contains 12 residues. The V end was cut by 2 bases, the J end by 8 bases, with 9 bases between. CDR3 in amino acids: CASSLLGVEAFF. The CDR3 DNA follows: TGTGCCAGCAGCTTACTTGGGGTGGAAGCTTTCTTT.

This clonotype was detected many times. This rearrangement joins TRBV28 to TRBJ2-7; TRBD2 might be the D (6 bases). The CDR3 length is 13 residues. Trimming pared 2 bases from V and 3 bases from J, leaving 8 bases between. From germline, CDR1 is MDHEN and CDR2 SYDVKM. The CDR3 region has the DNA TGTGCCAGCAGTTTAGGAGGGCGCTACGAGCAGTACTTC. Translating gives CASSLGGRYEQYF. Filled out from reference TRBV28 and TRBJ2-7, the complete variable domain reads DVKVTQSSRYLVKRTGEKVFLECVQDMDHENMFWYRQDPGLGLRLIYFSYDVKMKEKGDIPEGYSVSREKKERFSLILESASTNQTSMYLCASSLGGRYEQYFGPGTRLTVT.

Points on this clonotype: At one boundary the junction diverges from the germline segment, which might be a read error. This chain links TRBV7-2 with TRBJ1-1; D possibly corresponds to TRBD1 (5 bases). The CDR3 length is 15 residues. Germline V gene sequence: CDR1 SGHTA, CDR2 FQGNSA. The DNA of the CDR3 is TGTGCCAGCAGCCCGCATGGGGGTCAAAACACTGAAGCTCTCTTT. Its protein is CASSPHGGQNTEALF.

The rearrangement joins TRBV29-1 to TRBJ2-3; tentatively, D is TRBD1 (6 bases). The CDR3 spans 10 residues. V was trimmed by 7 bases and J by 14 bases, leaving 16 bases between them. Per the germline V gene, CDR1 is SQVTM and CDR2 is ANQGSEA. The chain's CDR3 is CSAHQGTMYF. CDR3 DNA sequence: TGCAGCGCTCACCAGGGGACCATGTATTTT.

This chain connects TRBV11-2 to TRBJ2-5; D is ambiguous. From germline, CDR1 is SGHAT and CDR2 FQNNGV. V was clipped by 6 bases and J by 2 bases, with 13 bases between them. The CDR3 is made up of 14 amino acids. The CDR3 loop reads CASSDPKEQETQYF. For the CDR3, the DNA is TGTGCCAGCAGTGACCCCAAGGAACAAGAGACCCAGTACTTC.

CDR3 DNA: TGCAGTGCTAGCGCAAATCTTAGGGGCGCTGAGCAGTACTTC. Residues: CSASANLRGAEQYF. The chain has TRBV20-1 and TRBJ2-7; D perhaps matches TRBD1 (5 bases). CDR3 length: 14 residues. Trimming left V 3 bases short and J 7 bases short, with 19 bases between. CDR1 DFQATT and CDR2 SNEGSKA come from the germline V gene (reference sequence).

This clonotype was detected a few times. CDR3 coding DNA: TGTGCCAGCAGCCCCCGTCGGGGACAGTTAGGGGGAAACTCTGAAGCTTTCTTT. Translating it yields CASSPRRGQLGGNSEAFF. This chain links TRBV3-1 with TRBJ1-1, with TRBD1 matching over 7 bases. Losses at the gene ends were 4 bases for V and 6 bases for J; bases not matched to a gene: 20. From germline, CDR1 is LGHDT and CDR2 YNNKEL (reference sequence). The CDR3 consists of 18 residues.

This clonotype is a singleton in its sample. The chain recombines TRBV20-1 with TRBJ1-5; no clear D. This CDR3 is built from 13 residues. The germline V and J ends were trimmed by 6 bases and 3 bases, with 12 bases remaining between them. Germline lookup yields CDR1 DFQATT and CDR2 SNEGSKA (reference sequence). Here the CDR3 reads CSAIPGTNQPQHF. DNA of the CDR3: TGCAGTGCCATCCCAGGTACCAATCAGCCCCAGCATTTT.

Concerning this clonotype itself: A much larger clone differs from this one at a single base, so this may be a read error. The J gene is TRBJ1-1, the V gene TRBV11-3; no definite D call. With 4 bases removed from V and 0 bases from J, the gap between germline ends came to 12 bases. Germline V lookup: CDR1 SGHNT, CDR2 YENEEA. CDR3 size: 15 residues. CDR3 in amino acids: CASSSDGHVNTEAFF. The CDR3 DNA is TGTGCCAGCAGCTCAGATGGGCACGTGAACACTGAAGCTTTCTTT.

This clonotype showed up many times. This sequence joins TRBV19 and TRBJ2-7; tentatively, D is TRBD1 (5 bases). The V end was cut by 4 bases, the J end by 3 bases, with 13 bases between. The germline V gene encodes CDR1 LNHDA and CDR2 SQIVND (reference sequence). The length of the CDR3 is 14 residues. The CDR3 nucleotides are TGTGCCAGTAGTACTATGCGACAGAACTACGAGCAGTACTTC. Translated: CASSTMRQNYEQYF.

The V call is TRBV20-1, the J call TRBJ2-7; a possible D gene is TRBD2 (5 bases). Germline V gene data show CDR1 as DFQATT and CDR2 as SNEGSKA (reference sequence). The CDR3 has 13 residues. Trimming left V 3 bases short and J 0 bases short, with 9 bases between. In nucleotides, the CDR3 is TGCAGTGCTAGCTTCCGGGGCTCCTACGAGCAGTACTTC. This translates into CSASFRGSYEQYF.

This clonotype has ten or more counts. CDR3 bases: TGTGCCAGCAGCTTAGCGGCAGGGTCGGAGACCCAGTACTTC. Its protein product is CASSLAAGSETQYF. The chain employs TRBV7-8 and TRBJ2-5; D may be TRBD1 (5 bases). The CDR3 consists of 14 residues. The germline V gene encodes CDR1 SGHVS and CDR2 FQNEAQ. V was cut by 0 bases and J by 5 bases, with 10 bases left in between.

CDR3 coding DNA: TGTGCCAGCTCAACCGGGACAGGATTAAACAATGAGCAGTTCTTC. Residues: CASSTGTGLNNEQFF. The V gene is TRBV19, the J gene TRBJ2-1, with 8 nucleotides matching TRBD1. The germline gives CDR1 LNHDA, CDR2 SQIVND (reference sequence). Trimming took 9 bases from V and 5 from J; bases not matched to a gene: 12. The CDR3 contains 15 residues.

This sequence joins TRBV10-2 and TRBJ2-5, with 10 bases aligning to TRBD2. CDR3 size: 15 residues. V was pared by 5 bases and J by 4 bases, with 7 bases of the junction left unmatched. Looked up from germline, CDR1 is WSHSY and CDR2 is SAAADI. The CDR3 nucleotides read TGCGCCAGCAGTCAGCGGGAGGGCCCTCGAGAGACCCAGTACTTC. Amino acids: CASSQREGPRETQYF.

The chain has TRBV20-1 and TRBJ2-7; 11 bases fit TRBD2. V dropped 6 bases and J dropped 2; count of bases not matched to a gene: 3. Germline V gene data show CDR1 as DFQATT and CDR2 as SNEGSKA (reference sequence). The length of the CDR3 is 13 residues. The CDR3 DNA sequence: TGCAGTGCCCCGACTAGCGGGACCTACGAGCAGTACTTC. This gives the protein CSAPTSGTYEQYF.

The CDR3 here is CASSQWRGEGVGELFF. DNA for the CDR3: TGTGCCAGCAGCCAGTGGCGGGGGGAAGGGGTCGGGGAGCTGTTTTTT. The chain has TRBV7-2 and TRBJ2-2; the match to TRBD2 covers 8 bases. CDR3 length: 16 amino acids. Germline V CDR1 and CDR2: SGHTA, FQGNSA. J gave up 7 bases and V 5 bases, and 12 bases lay outside the gene matches.

The chain is built from TRBV20-1 and TRBJ1-1, with 11 bases matching TRBD1. Germline V gene sequence: CDR1 DFQATT, CDR2 SNEGSKA (reference sequence). V lost 0 bases to trimming and J lost 1 base; unmatched junction nucleotides: 1. The CDR3 is 15 residues long. CDR3 bases: TGCAGTGCTAGAGAGGACAGGGGGCAGAACACTGAAGCTTTCTTT. It codes for CSAREDRGQNTEAFF.

This clonotype is medium-sized in the sample. This chain joins TRBV2 and TRBJ1-2; D may be TRBD1 (5 bases). The CDR3 spans 13 residues. Germline V CDR1 and CDR2: SNHLY, FYNNEI. Trimming removed 3 bases from V and 5 bases from J, with 10 bases in between. CDR3 sequence: CASSDVGGYGYTF. The CDR3 nucleotides are TGTGCCAGCAGTGACGTCGGGGGTTATGGCTACACCTTC.